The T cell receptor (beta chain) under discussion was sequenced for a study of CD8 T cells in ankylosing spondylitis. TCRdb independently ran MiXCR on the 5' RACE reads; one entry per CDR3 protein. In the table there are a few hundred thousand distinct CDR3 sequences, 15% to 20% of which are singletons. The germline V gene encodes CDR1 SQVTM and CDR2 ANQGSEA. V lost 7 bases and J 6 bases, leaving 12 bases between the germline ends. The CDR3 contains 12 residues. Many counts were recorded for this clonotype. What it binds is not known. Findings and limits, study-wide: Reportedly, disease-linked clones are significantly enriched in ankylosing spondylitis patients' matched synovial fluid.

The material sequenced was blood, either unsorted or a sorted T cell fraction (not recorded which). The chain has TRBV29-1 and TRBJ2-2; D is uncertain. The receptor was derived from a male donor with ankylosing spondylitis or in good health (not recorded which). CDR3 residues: CSADDGPGELFF. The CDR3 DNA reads TGCAGCGCCGACGACGGGCCCGGGGAGCTGTTTTTT.